This is a list of T cell receptor beta chains from one sample in a study of control samples from healthy donors and cancer patients. The protocol was immunoSEQ multiplex PCR, while the TCRdb copy is restricted to in-frame clones and leaves out a portion. The sample has 170,000 or so clones; 80% to 95% are singletons. The source material was blood. The receptor source for this set is a woman in her forties in good health. The CDR3 runs from the conserved cysteine through the conserved F or W. The D gene is left open where the match is weak. The size field is filled for only some rows; it gives once, few, many or a size class.

>.|.|TRBJ1-1|TRBV5-1
CASSLVQSEAFF
TGCGCCAGCAGCTTGGTTCAGTCTGAAGCTTTCTTT
>TRBD2|.|TRBJ2-2|TRBV9
CASSPGLAGGPEELFF
TGTGCCAGCAGCCCTGGACTAGCGGGGGGGCCAGAGGAGCTGTTTTTT
>.|.|TRBJ2-7|TRBV7-8
CASSPGSQQYF
TGTGCCAGCAGCCCAGGGTCCCAGCAGTACTTC
>.|once|TRBJ2-1|TRBV5-6
CASIGAFNEQFF
TGTGCCAGCATCGGGGCTTTCAATGAGCAGTTCTTC
>TRBD2|once|TRBJ2-2|TRBV5-1
CASSYRTSGGTGELFF
TGCGCCAGCAGCTACCGGACTAGCGGGGGAACCGGGGAGCTGTTTTTT
>.|.|TRBJ1-2|TRBV25-1
CASSGHFYGYTF
TGTGCCAGCAGTGGGCACTTCTATGGCTACACCTTC
>.|once|TRBJ1-1|TRBV7-9
CASSLAGGSTEAFF
TGTGCCAGCAGCTTAGCGGGGGGGAGCACTGAAGCTTTCTTT
>.|.|TRBJ2-5|TRBV5-1
CASSLYGSQETQYF
TGCGCCAGCAGCTTGTACGGCTCCCAAGAGACCCAGTACTTC
>.|.|TRBJ1-2|TRBV19
CASSIDLDLGLRYGYTF
TGTGCCAGTAGTATAGACCTAGATTTGGGGCTTCGGTATGGCTACACCTTC
>TRBD2|.|TRBJ2-3|TRBV19
CASSIIASGGTDTQYF
TGTGCCAGTAGTATTATTGCTAGCGGGGGCACAGATACGCAGTATTTT
>.|.|TRBJ2-5|TRBV10-1
CASSDGTARPETQYF
TGCGCCAGCAGCGACGGGACTGCGAGGCCAGAGACCCAGTACTTC
>.|.|TRBJ2-7|TRBV6-2/TRBV6-3
CASSYSPTTDSSYEQYF
TGTGCCAGCAGTTACTCACCGACGACAGATAGCTCCTACGAGCAGTACTTC
>.|.|TRBJ1-1|TRBV7-8
CASSLSLGTEAFF
TGTGCCAGCAGCCTCAGCCTGGGCACTGAAGCTTTCTTT
>.|once|TRBJ1-5|TRBV28
CASSLLARLEVQPQHF
TGTGCCAGCAGTTTACTGGCAAGGCTGGAGGTTCAGCCCCAGCATTTT
>TRBD1|.|TRBJ2-7|TRBV18
CASSPLAPGQGVYEQYF
TGTGCCAGCTCACCCCTCGCGCCGGGACAGGGAGTCTACGAGCAGTACTTC
>.|.|TRBJ2-5|TRBV4-1
CATSVEAGETQYF
TGCGCCACTAGCGTGGAAGCTGGAGAGACCCAGTACTTC
>.|.|TRBJ1-2|TRBV27
CASSPRDTIYGYTF
TGTGCCAGCAGCCCCCGGGACACCATCTATGGCTACACCTTC
>.|once|TRBJ2-7|TRBV20-1
CSASRSQGYEQYF
TGCAGTGCTAGTCGATCCCAGGGGTACGAGCAGTACTTC
>TRBD2|few|TRBJ2-2|TRBV5-1
CASSLGAGGGPTGELFF
TGCGCCAGCAGCTTGGGCGCCGGGGGGGGGCCGACCGGGGAGCTGTTTTTT
>.|.|TRBJ1-3|TRBV5-5
CASSLGRNGNTIYF
TGTGCCAGCAGCTTGGGTAGAAATGGAAACACCATATATTTT
>.|.|TRBJ2-2|TRBV10-3
CAISEITGAGELFF
TGTGCCATCAGTGAAATTACGGGGGCCGGGGAGCTGTTTTTT
>TRBD1|.|TRBJ1-1|TRBV6-5
CASSYTTGSEAFF
TGTGCCAGCAGTTACACGACAGGGTCTGAAGCTTTCTTT
>TRBD1|.|TRBJ1-6|TRBV3-1/TRBV3-2
CASSQVGQGRSPLHF
TGTGCCAGCAGCCAAGTGGGACAGGGGAGATCACCCCTCCACTTT
>.|.|TRBJ2-1|TRBV7-9
CASSLFPRTTYNEQFF
TGTGCCAGCAGCTTATTCCCCAGGACCACCTACAATGAGCAGTTCTTC
>.|.|TRBJ2-3|TRBV4-1
CASSQVIADTQYF
TGCGCCAGCAGCCAAGTAATCGCAGATACGCAGTATTTT
>TRBD1|.|TRBJ2-7|TRBV5-4
CASSFRDSPSYEQYF
TGTGCCAGCAGCTTCAGGGACAGCCCCTCCTACGAGCAGTACTTC
>.|once|TRBJ1-6|TRBV7-6
CASSLNPRSSYNSPLHF
TGTGCCAGCAGCTTAAATCCGCGGAGCTCCTATAATTCACCCCTCCACTTT
>TRBD1|.|TRBJ2-3|TRBV11-2
CASSPQTGKDTQYF
TGTGCCAGCAGCCCGCAGACAGGGAAAGATACGCAGTATTTT
>.|.|TRBJ1-5|TRBV6-5
CASSYDQQYQPQHF
TGTGCCAGCAGTTACGACCAACAGTACCAGCCCCAGCATTTT
>.|.|TRBJ1-4|TRBV7-9
CASSSAAFEKLFF
TGTGCCAGCAGCTCCGCAGCCTTTGAAAAACTGTTTTTT
>TRBD1|.|TRBJ2-7|TRBV6-5
CASSPHRGSTYEQYF
TGTGCCAGCAGTCCCCACAGGGGGTCCACCTACGAGCAGTACTTC
>TRBD1|.|TRBJ1-2|TRBV7-2
CASSSYLTTGADGYTF
TGTGCCAGCAGCTCCTATCTGACGACAGGGGCGGATGGCTACACCTTC
>TRBD1|few|TRBJ2-7|TRBV15
CATSRPAQGVRQYF
TGTGCCACCAGCAGACCGGCACAGGGGGTTCGGCAGTACTTC
>TRBD1|few|TRBJ1-2|TRBV3-1/TRBV3-2
CASSEGGRDTSKGYTF
TGTGCCAGCAGCGAAGGGGGCCGGGACACCTCTAAAGGCTACACCTTC
>.|.|TRBJ2-6|TRBV7-8
CASSLAGGAGANVLTF
TGTGCCAGCAGCTTAGCGGGGGGAGCTGGGGCCAACGTCCTGACTTTC
>TRBD2|.|TRBJ2-3|TRBV13
CASSGGDRTDTQYF
TGTGCCAGCAGCGGGGGGGATAGGACAGATACGCAGTATTTT
>.|many|TRBJ1-1|TRBV5-6
CASSLATGGEAFF
TGTGCCAGCAGCTTGGCTACGGGGGGTGAAGCTTTCTTT
>.|.|TRBJ1-5|TRBV5-1
CASSLEVGSNQPQHF
TGCGCCAGCAGCTTGGAAGTTGGTAGCAATCAGCCCCAGCATTTT
>.|.|TRBJ1-4|TRBV5-6
CASSLSGTPATNEKLFF
TGTGCCAGCAGCTTAAGTGGCACCCCTGCAACTAATGAAAAACTGTTTTTT
>.|.|TRBJ2-7|TRBV27
CASSLSIGATSYEQYF
TGTGCCAGCAGTTTATCTATCGGGGCCACCTCCTACGAGCAGTACTTC
>.|few|TRBJ2-2|TRBV5-1
CASSLLPGTNTGELFF
TGCGCCAGCAGCTTGTTGCCCGGAACGAACACCGGGGAGCTGTTTTTT
>.|.|TRBJ2-7|TRBV7-9
CASSFLEGVPYEQYF
TGTGCCAGCAGCTTCCTGGAAGGGGTCCCCTACGAGCAGTACTTC
>.|.|TRBJ2-7|TRBV27
CASSPNLWNEQYF
TGTGCCAGCAGCCCCAACTTGTGGAACGAGCAGTACTTC
>.|.|TRBJ2-3|TRBV6-2/TRBV6-3
CASSLNIIDTQYF
TGTGCCAGCAGCCTCAACATAATAGATACGCAGTATTTT
>TRBD1|.|TRBJ2-5|TRBV11-3
CASSKSPGQGYQETQYF
TGTGCCAGCAGCAAGAGCCCGGGACAGGGATATCAAGAGACCCAGTACTTC
>.|.|TRBJ2-3|TRBV25-1
CASRQTDTQYF
TGTGCCAGCAGGCAAACAGATACGCAGTATTTT
>.|.|TRBJ2-5|TRBV5-1
CASRPSQETQYF
TGCGCCAGCAGACCCTCCCAAGAGACCCAGTACTTC
>.|.|TRBJ1-1|TRBV6-5
CASSLGGIEAFF
TGTGCCAGCAGTTTAGGGGGGATTGAAGCTTTCTTT
>.|once|TRBJ2-2|TRBV2
CASSETRAGELFF
TGTGCCAGCAGTGAGACCCGAGCCGGGGAGCTGTTTTTT
>TRBD2|.|TRBJ2-3|TRBV27
CASRSAGGNTDTQYF
TGTGCCAGCAGGTCGGCGGGGGGGAACACAGATACGCAGTATTTT
>.|.|TRBJ1-1|TRBV3-1/TRBV3-2
CASSLSKFTEAFF
TGTGCCAGCAGTCTATCTAAATTCACTGAAGCTTTCTTT